Shown below are 4 T cell receptor beta chains from a single sample sequenced in a study of CD8+ T cells in alopecia areata. The sample's treatment: oral pan-JAK inhibitor, 5-10 mg twice daily. Sequencing relied on a cDNA template that was reverse transcribed from extracted RNA. TCRdb's table, derived via immunoSEQ multiplex PCR, lists solely in-frame clones and lacks some. The sample lists some 180,000 clones; about 53% were seen once. The material sequenced was CD8+ T cells sorted from blood, taken at week 24, from a patient treated with tofacitinib. The receptors derive from a human donor with alopecia areata.

The rearrangement uses TRBV5-6 and TRBJ2-7; D might be TRBD2 (5 bases). The ends were cut back, 4 bases at V and 0 bases at J, with 11 bases in the middle. The germline CDR1 and CDR2 sequences are SGHDT and YYEEEE. The CDR3 runs to 14 residues. CDR3 DNA: TGTGCCAGCAGCGCCCGGGGATTCTCCTACGAGCAGTACTTC. Residues: CASSARGFSYEQYF. Variable domain in full (rest from reference TRBV5-6 and TRBJ2-7): DAGVTQSPTHLIKTRGQQVTLRCSPKSGHDTVSWYQQALGQGPQFIFQYYEEEERQRGNFPDRFSGHQFPNYSSELNVNALLLGDSALYLCASSARGFSYEQYFGPGTRLTVT.

This clone was counted a few times. The chain joins TRBV11-2 to TRBJ2-3; no clear D gene. Germline CDR1 SGHAT, CDR2 FQNNGV. There are 14 residues in the CDR3. Trimming took off 0 bases at V and 2 bases at J, with 6 bases between the two ends. The CDR3, as DNA: TGTGCCAGCAGCTTAGAGTCATACACAGATACGCAGTATTTT. Protein: CASSLESYTDTQYF. The full variable domain, completed using reference TRBV11-2 and TRBJ2-3, is EAGVAQSPRYKIIEKRQSVAFWCNPISGHATLYWYQQILGQGPKLLIQFQNNGVVDDSQLPKDRFSAERLKGVDSTLKIQPAKLEDSAVYLCASSLESYTDTQYFGPGTRLTVL.

This clone has more than one count but fewer than ten. The gene calls are TRBV7-9 and TRBJ2-2; D remains ambiguous. The ends were cut back, 5 bases at V and 7 bases at J, with 17 bases in the middle. CDR3 length equals 15 residues. The germline V gene has CDR1 SEHNR and CDR2 FQNEAQ (reference sequence). The CDR3 DNA sequence: TGTGCCAGCAGCCCCCAGACACGGAAGGACGGGGAGCTGTTTTTT. Protein: CASSPQTRKDGELFF.

The chain links TRBV5-6 to TRBJ2-7; weak D call: TRBD1 (5 bases). V lost 0 bases, J lost 3 bases, and 10 bases lay in between. Looked up from germline, CDR1 is SGHDT and CDR2 is YYEEEE. CDR3 size: 14 residues. The CDR3 DNA reads TGTGCCAGCAGCTTGGGACAGAGGAGCTACGAGCAGTACTTC. Translating gives CASSLGQRSYEQYF.